Listed here are 24 T cell receptor beta chains from one sample, sequenced in a study of T cell repertoires in aging, cancer and after chemotherapy. Rearranged V-D-J TRB sequences were amplified with a mixed TRB-A/B primer pool. Using its own MiXCR run on the multiplex PCR reads, TCRdb lists one record per CDR3 protein. Among about 15,000 distinct CDR3 sequences listed, over 45% were seen once. Peripheral blood genomic DNA, not sorted cells or RNA, was the template. The specimen sequenced was blood. The receptors originated from a human donor in good health.

The CDR3 DNA follows: TGTGCCAGCACCTCGGGACTAACTGGCACAGATACGCAGTATTTT. Translation: CASTSGLTGTDTQYF. The gene calls are TRBV6-1 and TRBJ2-3, with TRBD2 identical over 7 bases. The V segment lost 7 bases and the J segment 1 base; nucleotides outside the gene matches: 8. There are 15 residues in the CDR3. CDR1 is MNHNS and CDR2 is SASEGT in the germline V gene.

Details on this clonotype: Given a much more abundant clone one base away, this may be a read error. This chain connects TRBV29-1 to TRBJ2-7; TRBD2 matches 8 bases. This CDR3 region has 13 residues. J gave up 6 bases and V 3 bases, and 7 bases lay outside the gene matches. The germline V gene encodes CDR1 SQVTM and CDR2 ANQGSEA. The CDR3 is CSVDYTGGVEQYF. CDR3 nucleotide sequence: TGCAGCGTTGATTACACGGGGGGGGTCGAGCAGTACTTC.

CDR3 loop: CSATRTVELYGYTF. DNA for the CDR3: TGCAGCGCCACTAGGACAGTTGAGCTCTATGGCTACACCTTC. This chain joins TRBV29-1 and TRBJ1-2, with D possibly being TRBD1 (6 bases). In germline, CDR1 is SQVTM, CDR2 ANQGSEA. Trimming left V 7 bases short and J 4 bases short, with 19 bases between. The CDR3 sequence is 14 residues long.

The genes are TRBV6-4 and TRBJ2-1; 10 bases agree with TRBD2. The CDR3 runs 15 residues. J was trimmed by 6 bases and V by 6 bases; bases with no gene match: 8. The V gene's germline CDR1 is MRHNA and CDR2 SNTAGT. Here the CDR3 reads CASRASGSLGNEQFF. The CDR3 DNA follows: TGTGCCAGCAGGGCTAGCGGGAGTTTGGGCAATGAGCAGTTCTTC.

This clonotype turned up a few times. The rearrangement links TRBV11-2 to TRBJ2-5; the match to TRBD2 covers 7 bases. The CDR3 is 17 residues long. V trimming: 1 base; J trimming: 5 bases; junction bases outside the gene matches: 13. Looked up from germline, CDR1 is SGHAT and CDR2 is FQNNGV. The CDR3 nucleotides read TGTGCCAGCAGCTTAGTAGGAGGGAGGGGAGGATGGGAGACCCAGTACTTC. Residues: CASSLVGGRGGWETQYF.

The genes are TRBV19 and TRBJ2-7, with 8 bases matching TRBD2. The CDR3 covers 15 residues. The V and J ends lost 5 bases and 0 bases, in that order; junction bases with no gene match: 6. In germline, CDR1 is LNHDA, CDR2 SQIVND (reference sequence). The CDR3 DNA reads as TGTGCCAGTAGTTTTAGCGGGACACTCTCCTACGAGCAGTACTTC. Translating it yields CASSFSGTLSYEQYF. The complete variable domain, with remaining parts taken from reference TRBV19 and TRBJ2-7, reads DGGITQSPKYLFRKEGQNVTLSCEQNLNHDAMYWYRQDPGQGLRLIYYSQIVNDFQKGDIAEGYSVSREKKESFPLTVTSAQKNPTAFYLCASSFSGTLSYEQYFGPGTRLTVT.

The chain carries TRBV29-1 and TRBJ1-1; D uncertain. V shed 4 bases and J shed 6 bases, with 21 bases lying between them. The CDR3 length is 15 residues. In germline, CDR1 is SQVTM, CDR2 ANQGSEA. Written as DNA, the CDR3 is TGCAGCGTTGGGGCCGCTGGGGTGGGAATGTCTGAAGCTTTCTTT. This gives the protein CSVGAAGVGMSEAFF.

The rearrangement uses TRBV29-1 and TRBJ2-7; D might be TRBD1 (6 bases). The CDR3 spans 14 residues. The V gene's germline CDR1 is SQVTM and CDR2 ANQGSEA. Trimming pared 3 bases from V and 9 bases from J, leaving 21 bases between. Here the CDR3 reads CSVDGDPQGSAQYF. The CDR3 nucleotides are TGCAGCGTTGATGGGGATCCACAGGGATCAGCGCAGTACTTC.

The chain carries TRBV18 and TRBJ1-4, with a weak D call TRBD1 (5 bases). The germline V gene encodes CDR1 KGHSH and CDR2 LQKENI. V lost 0 bases to trimming and J lost 7 bases, with 15 bases between them. The CDR3 has 16 residues. CDR3 amino acids: CASSPPAGSGPEKLFF. CDR3 bases: TGTGCCAGCTCACCACCGGCGGGATCAGGGCCTGAAAAACTGTTTTTT. The entire variable domain, with the rest obtained from reference TRBV18 and TRBJ1-4, is as follows: NAGVMQNPRHLVRRRGQEARLRCSPMKGHSHVYWYRQLPEEGLKFMVYLQKENIIDESGMPKERFSAEFPKEGPSILRIQQVVRGDSAAYFCASSPPAGSGPEKLFFGSGTQLSVL.

This clonotype was detected a few times. CDR3 DNA: TGTGCCAGCAGGGCTAGCGGGAGTTTTTATGAGCAGTTCTTC. This codes for CASRASGSFYEQFF. The chain employs TRBV6-1 and TRBJ2-1, with 10 bases that match TRBD2. The J segment lost 8 bases and the V segment lost 6 bases, leaving 7 bases of the junction unmatched. The CDR3 is 14 amino acids. Germline CDR1 reads MNHNS; CDR2 reads SASEGT.

The chain recombines TRBV5-3 with TRBJ1-2, with D uncertain. TRBV5-3 carries the ORF label, with uncertain function. This CDR3 has 14 residues. Trimming removed 8 bases from V and 4 bases from J, with 18 bases in between. The CDR3 coding sequence is TGTGCCAGCAGCAACCCTAGCAGGATCTATGGCTACACCTTC. This gives the protein CASSNPSRIYGYTF.

This clonotype was counted between two and nine times. This chain connects TRBV6-5 to TRBJ2-7; TRBD2 matches 10 bases. CDR1 and CDR2 from the germline V gene are MNHEY and SVGAGI. Germline trimming cut 6 bases from V and 4 bases from J; bases unmatched to any gene: 12. The CDR3 has 16 residues. This CDR3 is CASSTSLAGEIYEQYF. The CDR3 DNA sequence: TGTGCCAGCAGCACCTCGCTAGCGGGAGAAATATACGAGCAGTACTTC.

This sequence joins TRBV5-5 and TRBJ2-3, with D unclear. The CDR3 contains 14 residues. Germline lookup yields CDR1 SGHKS and CDR2 YYEKEE (reference sequence). The ends were cut back, 5 bases at V and 0 bases at J, with 10 bases in the middle. CDR3 DNA: TGTGCCAGCAGTTTCCTAACTAGCACAGATACGCAGTATTTT. Translation gives CASSFLTSTDTQYF.

Only a few counts were recorded for this clonotype. The J gene is TRBJ1-1, the V gene TRBV7-9; D call uncertain. Trimming stripped 6 bases from V and 0 bases from J, with 20 bases between. The CDR3 runs 17 residues. Per germline, CDR1 SEHNR and CDR2 FQNEAQ (reference sequence). The CDR3 DNA reads as TGTGCCAGCAGTTATACCCTTACGGCAGTCCTGAACACTGAAGCTTTCTTT. Amino acids: CASSYTLTAVLNTEAFF.

The chain joins TRBV29-1 to TRBJ1-1; 10 positions agree with TRBD1. Germline CDR1 is SQVTM and CDR2 is ANQGSEA. The CDR3 is 15 residues long. Trimming removed 1 base from V and 7 bases from J; junction bases left unmatched: 9. DNA of the CDR3: TGCAGCGTTGAAGCAAGACAGGGGGCTAGGGTTGAAGCTTTCTTT. The encoded protein is CSVEARQGARVEAFF.

This clonotype is categorized as medium-sized (0.01 to 0.1%). This chain links TRBV29-1 with TRBJ2-1; D uncertain. V shed 3 bases and J shed 0 bases, with 9 bases lying between them. Germline V gene sequence: CDR1 SQVTM, CDR2 ANQGSEA. This CDR3 has 14 amino acids. CDR3: CSVEPLNSYNEQFF. The CDR3 DNA sequence: TGCAGCGTTGAGCCCCTCAACTCCTACAATGAGCAGTTCTTC.

The chain employs TRBV27 and TRBJ2-1; perhaps TRBD2 as D (6 bases). The CDR3 sequence is 14 residues long. V lost 9 bases to trimming and J lost 1 base, with 13 bases between them. Germline CDR1 is MNHEY and CDR2 is SMNVEV (reference sequence). The CDR3, as DNA: TGTGCCAGTGGGGGGAGGACGTCCTACAATGAGCAGTTCTTC. Protein product: CASGGRTSYNEQFF.

In its sample, this clonotype was seen a few times. The chain recombines TRBV5-5 with TRBJ2-6; a weak D match, TRBD1 (5 bases). Trimming removed 0 bases from V and 2 bases from J, with 12 bases in between. This CDR3 contains 17 residues. Germline V gene sequence: CDR1 SGHKS, CDR2 YYEKEE (reference sequence). The CDR3 DNA sequence: TGTGCCAGCAGCTTGGCTACAGGCTCTCCTGGGGCCAACGTCCTGACTTTC. Translating gives CASSLATGSPGANVLTF.

The gene calls are TRBV5-4 and TRBJ2-1; 11 nucleotides align to TRBD2. The CDR3 covers 17 residues. CDR1 SGHNT and CDR2 YYREEE come from the germline V gene (reference sequence). Germline trimming cut 4 bases from V and 9 bases from J; bases unmatched to any gene: 15. In DNA form, the CDR3 reads TGTGCCAGCAGCCAGGAGCGGGGTAGCGGGAGGGCCGGTGAGCAGTTCTTC. Protein sequence: CASSQERGSGRAGEQFF.

The rearrangement links TRBV19 to TRBJ2-4; D gene uncertain. CDR3 length: 16 residues. Germline-derived CDR1 and CDR2 are LNHDA and SQIVND (reference sequence). V was pared by 4 bases and J by 0 bases, with 13 bases between. CDR3 residues: CASSSLANLAKNIQYF. The CDR3 region has the DNA TGTGCCAGTAGTAGTTTGGCCAATTTAGCCAAAAACATTCAGTACTTC.

This clonotype showed up just a few times. The gene calls are TRBV29-1 and TRBJ1-1; 10 positions agree with TRBD1. The V segment lost 6 bases and the J segment 6 bases; nucleotides outside the gene matches: 10. The CDR3 spans 14 residues. In germline, CDR1 is SQVTM, CDR2 ANQGSEA. The chain's CDR3 is CSVLGGDRGSEAFF. The DNA of the CDR3 is TGCAGCGTCCTCGGGGGGGACAGGGGATCTGAAGCTTTCTTT. Drawing the rest from reference TRBV29-1 and TRBJ1-1, the complete variable domain is SAVISQKPSRDICQRGTSLTIQCQVDSQVTMMFWYRQQPGQSLTLIATANQGSEATYESGFVIDKFPISRPNLTFSTLTVSNMSPEDSSIYLCSVLGGDRGSEAFFGQGTRLTVV.

This clonotype has more than one count but fewer than ten. V gene TRBV19 combines with J gene TRBJ2-5; TRBD2 matches 7 bases. V was clipped by 4 bases and J by 5 bases; unmatched bases: 16. The CDR3 is 17 residues long. The germline V gene encodes CDR1 LNHDA and CDR2 SQIVND (reference sequence). Written as DNA, the CDR3 is TGTGCCAGTAGTAACCCTTATGCGGGAGTGGGAGGGGAGACCCAGTACTTC. Translation gives CASSNPYAGVGGETQYF.

Note on this clonotype: At one boundary the junction diverges from the germline segment, which might be a read error. The rearrangement joins TRBV24-1 to TRBJ2-1, with D hard to call. The CDR3 totals 12 residues. In germline, CDR1 is KGHDR, CDR2 SFDVKD. The chain's CDR3 is CAAGGAYNEQLF. The CDR3 DNA reads TGTGCCGCCGGCGGAGCCTACAATGAGCAGTTATTC.

This clonotype was counted only a few times. The CDR3 DNA is TGTGCCAGCAGAACTTCGTCGAGGGGACTAGCGGGAGTGTCCTACGAGCAGTACTTC. It translates to CASRTSSRGLAGVSYEQYF. The chain joins TRBV27 to TRBJ2-7; 14 bases fit TRBD2. The V gene's germline CDR1 is MNHEY and CDR2 SMNVEV (reference sequence). This CDR3 region has 19 residues. V shed 6 bases, J shed 1 base, and the junction held 14 bases outside the gene matches.